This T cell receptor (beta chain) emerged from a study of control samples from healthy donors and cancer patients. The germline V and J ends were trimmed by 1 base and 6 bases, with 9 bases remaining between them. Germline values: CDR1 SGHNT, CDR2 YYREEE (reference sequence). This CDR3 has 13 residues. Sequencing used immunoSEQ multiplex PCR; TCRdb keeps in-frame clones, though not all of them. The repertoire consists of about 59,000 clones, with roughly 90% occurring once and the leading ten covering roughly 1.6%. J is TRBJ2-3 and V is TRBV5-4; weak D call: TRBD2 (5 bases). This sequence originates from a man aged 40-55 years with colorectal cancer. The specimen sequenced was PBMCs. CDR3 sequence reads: CASSLTLADTQYF. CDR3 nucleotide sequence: TGTGCCAGCAGCTTGACCCTAGCTGATACGCAGTATTTT.